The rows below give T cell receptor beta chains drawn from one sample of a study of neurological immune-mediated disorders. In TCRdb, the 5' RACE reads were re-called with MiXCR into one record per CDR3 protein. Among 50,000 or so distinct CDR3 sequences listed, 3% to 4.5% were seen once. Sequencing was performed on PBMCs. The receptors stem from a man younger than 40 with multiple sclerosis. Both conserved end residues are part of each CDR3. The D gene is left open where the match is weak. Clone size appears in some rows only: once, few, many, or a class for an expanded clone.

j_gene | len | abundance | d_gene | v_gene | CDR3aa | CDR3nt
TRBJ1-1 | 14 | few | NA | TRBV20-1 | CSASIRGMNTEAFF | TGCAGTGCTAGTATTCGGGGCATGAACACTGAAGCTTTCTTT
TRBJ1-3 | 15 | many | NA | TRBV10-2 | CASSEGLGSGNTIYF | TGCGCCAGCAGTGAGGGCCTGGGATCTGGAAACACCATATATTTT
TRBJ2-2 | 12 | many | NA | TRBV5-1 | CASNSGGGELFF | TGCGCCAGCAACTCCGGGGGCGGGGAGCTGTTTTTT
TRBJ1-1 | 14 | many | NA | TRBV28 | CASSLLGGNTEAFF | TGTGCCAGCAGTTTACTCGGGGGGAACACTGAAGCTTTCTTT
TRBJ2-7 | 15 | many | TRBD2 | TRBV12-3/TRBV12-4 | CASSAGLAGNYEQYF | TGTGCCAGCAGTGCCGGACTAGCGGGGAACTACGAGCAGTACTTC
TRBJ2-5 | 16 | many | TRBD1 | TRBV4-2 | CASSYLNGQGEETQYF | TGTGCCAGCAGCTATCTAAACGGACAGGGAGAAGAGACCCAGTACTTC
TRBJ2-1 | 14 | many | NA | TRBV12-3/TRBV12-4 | CASSPYPLVNEQFF | TGTGCCAGCAGCCCTTACCCCCTAGTTAATGAGCAGTTCTTC
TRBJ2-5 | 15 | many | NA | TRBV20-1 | CSARVAGLRQETQYF | TGCAGTGCTAGAGTAGCCGGACTGCGCCAAGAGACCCAGTACTTC
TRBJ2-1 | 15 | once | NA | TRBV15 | CATSRDRAAYNEQFF | TGTGCCACCAGCAGAGACAGAGCGGCCTACAATGAGCAGTTCTTC
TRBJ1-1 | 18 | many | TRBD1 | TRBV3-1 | CASSHPPGQGGNHAEAFF | TGTGCCAGCAGCCATCCTCCGGGACAGGGGGGAAATCACGCTGAAGCTTTCTTT
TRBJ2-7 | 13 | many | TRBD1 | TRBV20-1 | CSATGQGSYEQYF | TGCAGTGCTACTGGACAGGGCTCCTACGAGCAGTACTTC
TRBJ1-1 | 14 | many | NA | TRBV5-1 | CASSLSPGHTEAFF | TGCGCCAGCAGCTTGTCTCCAGGGCACACTGAAGCTTTCTTT
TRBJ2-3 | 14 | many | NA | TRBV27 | CASGFSEVTDTQYF | TGTGCCAGCGGCTTCAGTGAGGTCACAGATACGCAGTATTTT
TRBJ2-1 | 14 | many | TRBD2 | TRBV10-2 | CAGLAGGSYNEQFF | TGCGCCGGGCTAGCGGGGGGTTCCTACAATGAGCAGTTCTTC
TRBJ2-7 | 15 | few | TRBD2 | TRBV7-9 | CASSPGGLATSEQYF | TGTGCCAGCAGCCCGGGAGGACTAGCTACTTCCGAGCAGTACTTC
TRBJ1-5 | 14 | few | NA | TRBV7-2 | CASSSGKGVQPQHF | TGTGCCAGCAGCTCCGGAAAGGGGGTTCAGCCCCAGCATTTT
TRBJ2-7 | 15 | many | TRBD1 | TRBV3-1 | CASSQATGGFYEQYF | TGTGCCAGCAGCCAAGCCACAGGGGGCTTCTACGAGCAGTACTTC
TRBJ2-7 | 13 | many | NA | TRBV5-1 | CASSLAQAYEQYF | TGCGCCAGCAGCTTGGCTCAGGCCTACGAGCAGTACTTC
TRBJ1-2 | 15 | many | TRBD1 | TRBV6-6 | CASSYSGTGRDGYTF | TGTGCCAGCAGTTACTCGGGGACAGGGAGGGATGGCTACACCTTC
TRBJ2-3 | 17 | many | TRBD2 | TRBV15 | CATSTRAGGLSTDTQYF | TGTGCCACCAGCACCCGAGCGGGAGGCCTCAGCACAGATACGCAGTATTTT
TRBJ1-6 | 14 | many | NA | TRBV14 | CASSLRVNDSPLHF | TGTGCCAGCAGCCTGAGAGTCAACGATTCACCCCTCCACTTT
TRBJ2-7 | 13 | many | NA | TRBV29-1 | CSGRGGAAYEQYF | TGCAGCGGCCGTGGGGGGGCAGCCTACGAGCAGTACTTC
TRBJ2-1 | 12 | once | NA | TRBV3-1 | CASSPNRVGQFF | TGTGCCAGCAGCCCGAACAGGGTAGGGCAGTTCTTC
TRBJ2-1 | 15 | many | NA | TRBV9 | CASSARREPYNEQFF | TGTGCCAGCAGCGCCCGCCGGGAACCCTACAATGAGCAGTTCTTC
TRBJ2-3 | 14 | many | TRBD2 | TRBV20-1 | CSASTLAVTDTQYF | TGCAGTGCTAGTACCCTAGCGGTCACAGATACGCAGTATTTT
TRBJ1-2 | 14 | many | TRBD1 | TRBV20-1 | CSAREGQGSGGYTF | TGCAGTGCTAGAGAGGGACAGGGCTCGGGTGGCTACACCTTC
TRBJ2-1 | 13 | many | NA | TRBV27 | CASSLVRGNEQFF | TGTGCCAGCAGTTTAGTAAGGGGGAATGAGCAGTTCTTC
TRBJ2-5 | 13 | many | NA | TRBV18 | CASSPRPVETQYF | TGTGCCAGCTCACCACGGCCAGTGGAGACCCAGTACTTC
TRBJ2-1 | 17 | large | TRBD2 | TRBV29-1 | CSVTNPGLAGGYNEQFF | TGCAGCGTAACTAATCCGGGACTAGCGGGGGGCTACAATGAGCAGTTCTTC
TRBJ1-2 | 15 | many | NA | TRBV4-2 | CASSQEELGGYGYTF | TGTGCCAGCAGCCAAGAGGAGCTAGGGGGGTATGGCTACACCTTC
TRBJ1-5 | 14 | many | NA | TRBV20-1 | CSARWRGGNQPQHF | TGCAGTGCTAGATGGAGGGGGGGCAATCAGCCCCAGCATTTT
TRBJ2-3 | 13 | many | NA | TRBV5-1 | CASSFTNTDTQYF | TGCGCCAGCAGCTTCACCAACACAGATACGCAGTATTTT
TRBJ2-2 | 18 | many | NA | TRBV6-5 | CASSLTAKTGLNTGELFF | TGTGCCAGCAGCCTCACCGCCAAGACAGGATTAAACACCGGGGAGCTGTTTTTT
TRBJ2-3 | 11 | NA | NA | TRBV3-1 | CASRQGNTQYF | TGTGCCAGCAGACAGGGTAATACGCAGTATTTT
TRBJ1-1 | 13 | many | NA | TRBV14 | CASSQVLNTEAFF | TGTGCCAGCAGCCAAGTTTTGAACACTGAAGCTTTCTTT
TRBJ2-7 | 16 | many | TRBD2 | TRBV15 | CATSRGGSGSSYEQYF | TGTGCCACCAGCAGAGGGGGAAGCGGGAGCTCCTACGAGCAGTACTTC
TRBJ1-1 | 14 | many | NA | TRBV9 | CASSVGGLGTEAFF | TGTGCCAGCAGCGTAGGAGGCTTAGGGACTGAAGCTTTCTTT
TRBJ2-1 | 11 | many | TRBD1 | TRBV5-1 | CASSAGTVQFF | TGCGCCAGCAGCGCCGGGACAGTGCAGTTCTTC
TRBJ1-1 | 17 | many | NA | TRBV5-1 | CASSLGFERRTRNGAFF | TGCGCCAGCAGCTTGGGTTTCGAACGGCGGACAAGGAATGGAGCTTTCTTT
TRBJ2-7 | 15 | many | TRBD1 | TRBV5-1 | CASSAGTGGSHEQYF | TGCGCCAGCAGCGCGGGGACAGGGGGTTCCCACGAGCAGTACTTC
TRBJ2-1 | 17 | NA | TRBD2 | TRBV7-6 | CASSLRTSGSIYNEQFF | TGTGCCAGCAGCTTGAGGACTAGCGGGAGCATTTACAATGAGCAGTTCTTC
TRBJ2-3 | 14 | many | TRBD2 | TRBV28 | CASSRASGRDTQYF | TGTGCCAGCAGCCGGGCTAGCGGGAGAGATACGCAGTATTTT
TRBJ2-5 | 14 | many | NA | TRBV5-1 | CASSLAGRQETQYF | TGCGCCAGCAGCTTGGCGGGACGGCAAGAGACCCAGTACTTC
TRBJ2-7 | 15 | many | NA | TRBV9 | CASSVGTGISYEQYF | TGTGCCAGCAGCGTGGGCACAGGGATCTCCTACGAGCAGTACTTC
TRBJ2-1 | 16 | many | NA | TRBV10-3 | CAISELGWGGENEQFF | TGTGCCATCAGTGAGCTTGGGTGGGGGGGCGAGAATGAGCAGTTCTTC
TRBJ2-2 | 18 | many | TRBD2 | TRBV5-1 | CASSLGLAGGPSTGELFF | TGCGCCAGCAGCTTAGGACTAGCGGGAGGCCCGAGCACCGGGGAGCTGTTTTTT
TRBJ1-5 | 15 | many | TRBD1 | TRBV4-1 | CASSLSGGLGQPQHF | TGCGCCAGCAGCCTTTCAGGGGGTCTAGGTCAGCCCCAGCATTTT
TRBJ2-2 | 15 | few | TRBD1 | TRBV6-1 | CASSSPTGAAGELFF | TGTGCCAGCAGTTCGCCGACAGGGGCGGCCGGGGAGCTGTTTTTT
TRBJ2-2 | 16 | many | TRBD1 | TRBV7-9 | CASSLRPGQLTGELFF | TGTGCCAGCAGCTTACGCCCGGGACAGCTCACCGGGGAGCTGTTTTTT